This TCR beta chain was captured by sequencing in a study of blood T cell repertoires in COVID-19. The length of the CDR3 is 14 residues. From germline, CDR1 is KGHSH and CDR2 LQKENI. V lost 6 bases to trimming and J lost 12 bases, with 23 bases between them. Sequenced by immunoSEQ multiplex PCR; TCRdb stores in-frame clones only, minus some. The sample lists some 56,000 clones; approximately 80% were seen once. This chain links TRBV18 with TRBJ1-1; tentatively, D is TRBD1 (5 bases). The TCR was taken from a man at least 80 years old with COVID-19, enrolled during active disease. Sequenced material: peripheral blood. Written as DNA, the CDR3 is TGTGCCAGCTCCCTACAGGAAACGGAGATCGGCACTTTCTTT. Amino acids: CASSLQETEIGTFF.